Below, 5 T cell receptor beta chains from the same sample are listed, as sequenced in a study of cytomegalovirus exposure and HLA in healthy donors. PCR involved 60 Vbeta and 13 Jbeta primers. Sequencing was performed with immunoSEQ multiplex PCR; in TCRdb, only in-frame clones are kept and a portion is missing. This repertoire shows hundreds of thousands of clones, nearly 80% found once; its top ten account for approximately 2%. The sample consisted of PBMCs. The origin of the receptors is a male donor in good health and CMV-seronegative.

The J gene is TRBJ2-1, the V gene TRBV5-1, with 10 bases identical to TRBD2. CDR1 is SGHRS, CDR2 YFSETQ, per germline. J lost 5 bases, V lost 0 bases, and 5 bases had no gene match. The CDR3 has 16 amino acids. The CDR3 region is CASSLEPAGGNNEQFF. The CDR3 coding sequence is TGCGCCAGCAGCTTGGAACCAGCGGGAGGGAACAATGAGCAGTTCTTC. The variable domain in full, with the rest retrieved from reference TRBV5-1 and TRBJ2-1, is KAGVTQTPRYLIKTRGQQVTLSCSPISGHRSVSWYQQTPGQGLQFLFEYFSETQRNKGNFPGRFSGRQFSNSRSEMNVSTLELGDSALYLCASSLEPAGGNNEQFFGPGTRLTVL.

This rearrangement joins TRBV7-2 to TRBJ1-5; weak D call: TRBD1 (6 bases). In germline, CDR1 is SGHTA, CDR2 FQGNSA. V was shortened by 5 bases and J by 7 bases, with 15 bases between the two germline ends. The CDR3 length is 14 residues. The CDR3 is CASSLTGGRQPQHF. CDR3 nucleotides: TGTGCCAGCAGCCTGACAGGAGGCCGGCAGCCCCAGCATTTT.

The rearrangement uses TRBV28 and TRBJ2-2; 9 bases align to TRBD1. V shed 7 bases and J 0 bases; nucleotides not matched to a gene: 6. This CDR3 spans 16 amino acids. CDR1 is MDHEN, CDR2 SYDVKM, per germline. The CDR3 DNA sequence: TGTGCCAGCATACCACAGGGGGCCCCGAACACCGGGGAGCTGTTTTTT. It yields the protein CASIPQGAPNTGELFF.

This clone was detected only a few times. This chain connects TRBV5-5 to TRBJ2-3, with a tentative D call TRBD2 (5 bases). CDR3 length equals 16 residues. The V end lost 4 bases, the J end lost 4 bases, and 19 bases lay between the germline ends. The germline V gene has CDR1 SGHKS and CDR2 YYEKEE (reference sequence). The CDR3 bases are TGTGCCAGCAGCCACGCAGTTTCGTACGGGGCAGATACGCAGTATTTT. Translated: CASSHAVSYGADTQYF.

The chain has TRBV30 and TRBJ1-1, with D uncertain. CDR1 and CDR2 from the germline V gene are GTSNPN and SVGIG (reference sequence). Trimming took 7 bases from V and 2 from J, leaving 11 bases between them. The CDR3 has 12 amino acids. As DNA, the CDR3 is TGTGCCTCCCGATCTATAAACACTGAAGCTTTCTTT. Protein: CASRSINTEAFF.